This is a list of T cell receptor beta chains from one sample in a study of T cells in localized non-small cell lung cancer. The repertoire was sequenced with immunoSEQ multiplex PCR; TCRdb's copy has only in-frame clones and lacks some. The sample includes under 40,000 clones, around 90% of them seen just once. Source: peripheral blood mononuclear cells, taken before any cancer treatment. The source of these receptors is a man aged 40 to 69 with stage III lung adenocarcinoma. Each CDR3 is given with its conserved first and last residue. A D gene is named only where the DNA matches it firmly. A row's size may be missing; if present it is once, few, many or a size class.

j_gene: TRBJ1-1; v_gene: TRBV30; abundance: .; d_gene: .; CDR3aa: CAWSIPGREAFF; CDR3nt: TGTGCCTGGAGTATTCCGGGACGCGAAGCTTTCTTT
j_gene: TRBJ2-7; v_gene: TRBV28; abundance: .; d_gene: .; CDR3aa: CASSRPLQGSYEQYF; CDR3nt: TGTGCCAGCAGTAGACCACTACAGGGATCCTACGAGCAGTACTTC
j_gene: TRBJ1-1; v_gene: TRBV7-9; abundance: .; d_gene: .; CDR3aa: CASRLAGAEVAFF; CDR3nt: TGTGCCAGCAGATTAGCAGGGGCCGAGGTAGCTTTCTTT
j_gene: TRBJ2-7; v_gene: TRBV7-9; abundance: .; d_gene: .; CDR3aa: CASMDMGLSYEQYF; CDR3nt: TGTGCCAGCATGGACATGGGCCTCTCCTACGAGCAGTACTTC
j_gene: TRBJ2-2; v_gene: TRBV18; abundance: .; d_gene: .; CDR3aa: CASSQSPMSYTGELFF; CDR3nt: TGTGCCAGCTCCCAAAGCCCTATGAGTTACACCGGGGAGCTGTTTTTT
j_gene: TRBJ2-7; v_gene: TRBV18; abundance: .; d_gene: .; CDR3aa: CASSPLRDSYEQYF; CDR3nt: TGTGCCAGCTCCCCTCTGAGGGACTCCTACGAGCAGTACTTC
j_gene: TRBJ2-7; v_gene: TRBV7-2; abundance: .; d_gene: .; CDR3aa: CASRVVVSYEQYF; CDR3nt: TGTGCCAGCAGGGTCGTCGTCAGCTACGAGCAGTACTTC
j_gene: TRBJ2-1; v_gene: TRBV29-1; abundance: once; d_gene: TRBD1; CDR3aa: CSVGQGAIEQFF; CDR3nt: TGCAGCGTTGGACAGGGGGCGATTGAGCAGTTCTTC
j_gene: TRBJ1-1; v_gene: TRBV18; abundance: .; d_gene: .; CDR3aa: CASSPWGLNLNTEAFF; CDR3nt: TGTGCCAGCTCACCTTGGGGCCTAAACCTTAACACTGAAGCTTTCTTT
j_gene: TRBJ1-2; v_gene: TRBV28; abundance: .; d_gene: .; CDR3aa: CASSSPGTSLNYGYTF; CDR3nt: TGTGCCAGCAGTTCTCCTGGGACAAGCCTTAACTATGGCTACACCTTC
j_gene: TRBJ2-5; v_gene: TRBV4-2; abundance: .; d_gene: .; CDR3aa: CASSQVSGGWYQETQYF; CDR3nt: TGTGCCAGCAGCCAAGTGTCGGGGGGCTGGTACCAAGAGACCCAGTACTTC
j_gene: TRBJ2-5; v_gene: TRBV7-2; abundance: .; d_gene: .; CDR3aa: CASSSPGGDRRKETQYF; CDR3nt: TGTGCCAGCAGCTCCCCCGGCGGGGACCGAAGGAAAGAGACCCAGTACTTC
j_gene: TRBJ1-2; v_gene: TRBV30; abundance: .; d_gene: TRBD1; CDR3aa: CAWSVGRGDGYTF; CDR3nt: TGTGCCTGGAGTGTCGGCAGGGGGGATGGCTACACCTTC
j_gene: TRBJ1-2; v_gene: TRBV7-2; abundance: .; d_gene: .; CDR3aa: CASSLTGSGYTF; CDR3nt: TGTGCCAGCAGCTTAACAGGGTCTGGCTACACCTTC
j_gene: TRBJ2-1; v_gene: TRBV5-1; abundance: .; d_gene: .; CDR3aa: CASSLEVNYNEQFF; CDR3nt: TGCGCCAGCAGCTTGGAGGTTAACTACAATGAGCAGTTCTTC
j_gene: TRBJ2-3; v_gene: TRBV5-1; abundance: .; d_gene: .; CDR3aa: CASSLDSTDTQYF; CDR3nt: TGCGCCAGCAGCCTGGACAGCACAGATACGCAGTATTTT
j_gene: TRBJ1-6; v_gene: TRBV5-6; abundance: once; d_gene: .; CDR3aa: CASSWRERNSPLHF; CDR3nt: TGTGCCAGCAGCTGGCGGGAACGCAATTCACCCCTCCACTTT
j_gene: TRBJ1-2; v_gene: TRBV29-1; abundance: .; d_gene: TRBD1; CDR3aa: CSVGTGGNYGYTF; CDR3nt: TGCAGCGTTGGGACAGGCGGCAACTATGGCTACACCTTC
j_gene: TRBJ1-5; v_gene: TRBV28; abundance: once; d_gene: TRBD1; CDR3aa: CASSSVQGSGSNQPQHF; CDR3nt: TGTGCCAGCAGTTCAGTACAGGGGTCCGGCAGCAATCAGCCCCAGCATTTT
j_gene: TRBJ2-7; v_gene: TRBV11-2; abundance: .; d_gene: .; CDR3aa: CASSPPTISYEQYF; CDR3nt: TGTGCCAGCAGCCCCCCCACTATTTCCTACGAGCAGTACTTC
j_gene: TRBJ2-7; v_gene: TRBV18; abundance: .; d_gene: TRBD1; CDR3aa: CASSWTGGYEQYF; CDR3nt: TGTGCCAGCTCCTGGACAGGGGGCTACGAGCAGTACTTC
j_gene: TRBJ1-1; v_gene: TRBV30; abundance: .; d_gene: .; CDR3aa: CAWVAQRNTEAFF; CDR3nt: TGTGCCTGGGTCGCCCAGAGGAACACTGAAGCTTTCTTT
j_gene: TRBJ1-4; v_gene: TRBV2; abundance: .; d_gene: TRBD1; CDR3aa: CASSDRGLFNEKLFF; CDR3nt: TGTGCCAGCAGTGACAGGGGGCTTTTTAATGAAAAACTGTTTTTT
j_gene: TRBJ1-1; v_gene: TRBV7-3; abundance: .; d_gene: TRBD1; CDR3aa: CASSRDRGVNTEAFF; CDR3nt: TGTGCCAGCAGCCGGGACAGGGGTGTGAACACTGAAGCTTTCTTT
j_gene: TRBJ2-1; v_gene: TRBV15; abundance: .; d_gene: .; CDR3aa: CATSRTAPPYNEQFF; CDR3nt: TGTGCCACCAGCAGAACTGCTCCTCCCTACAATGAGCAGTTCTTC
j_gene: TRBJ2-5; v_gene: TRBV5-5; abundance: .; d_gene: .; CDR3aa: CASSLARAGLETQYF; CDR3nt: TGTGCCAGCAGCTTGGCCAGGGCAGGGTTAGAGACCCAGTACTTC
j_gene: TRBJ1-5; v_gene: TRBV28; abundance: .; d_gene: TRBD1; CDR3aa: CASSTHQGQYSNQPQHF; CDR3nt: TGTGCCAGCAGTACCCACCAGGGACAGTATAGCAATCAGCCCCAGCATTTT
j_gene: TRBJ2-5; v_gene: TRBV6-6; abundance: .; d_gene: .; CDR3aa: CASSWPGPKETQYF; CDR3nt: TGTGCCAGCAGCTGGCCCGGTCCTAAAGAGACCCAGTACTTC
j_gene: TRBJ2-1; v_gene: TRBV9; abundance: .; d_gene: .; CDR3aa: CASSVWSGAPYNEQFF; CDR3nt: TGTGCCAGCAGCGTATGGTCGGGGGCCCCTTACAATGAGCAGTTCTTC
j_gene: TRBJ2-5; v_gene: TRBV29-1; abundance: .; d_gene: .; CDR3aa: CSVEGLAETQYF; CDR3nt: TGCAGCGTTGAAGGACTTGCAGAGACCCAGTACTTC
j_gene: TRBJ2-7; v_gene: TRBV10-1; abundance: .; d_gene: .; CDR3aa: CASSEKCYEQYF; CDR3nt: TGCGCCAGCAGTGAGAAATGCTACGAGCAGTACTTC
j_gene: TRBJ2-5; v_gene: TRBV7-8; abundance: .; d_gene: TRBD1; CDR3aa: CASSSGGVVQETQYF; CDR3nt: TGTGCCAGCAGCTCAGGGGGTGTTGTCCAAGAGACCCAGTACTTC
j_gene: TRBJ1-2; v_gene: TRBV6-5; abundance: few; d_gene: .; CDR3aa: CASSYSVGGVYGYTF; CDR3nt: TGTGCCAGCAGTTACTCGGTTGGGGGGGTCTATGGCTACACCTTC
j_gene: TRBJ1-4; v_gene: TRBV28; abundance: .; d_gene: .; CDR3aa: CASSFLREKLFF; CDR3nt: TGTGCCAGCAGTTTTCTTCGGGAAAAACTGTTTTTT
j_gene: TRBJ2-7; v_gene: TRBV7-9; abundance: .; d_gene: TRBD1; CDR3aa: CASSLGTGAYIYEQYF; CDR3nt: TGTGCCAGCAGCTTAGGGACAGGGGCCTACATCTACGAGCAGTACTTC